This record concerns one T cell receptor beta chain sequence. Method: immunoSEQ multiplex PCR; TCRdb's copy keeps in-frame clones and lacks some. This table holds tens of thousands of clones, 75% to 95% found once. The sample is drawn from a study of T cell changes during pregnancy in multiple sclerosis. Trimming cost V 6 bases and J 3 bases; bases outside gene matches: 8. The CDR3 is 14 amino acids. The germline V gene has CDR1 MNHEY and CDR2 SMNVEV (reference sequence). This TCR was recovered from a female donor in good health, enrolled as a control in a pregnancy study. The material sequenced was peripheral blood, taken after pregnancy. This chain joins TRBV27 and TRBJ2-7, with 7 bases lining up with TRBD1. The CDR3 sequence is CASRFAGQVYEQYF. The CDR3 bases are TGTGCCAGCAGATTTGCCGGACAGGTCTACGAGCAGTACTTC.